The 15 T cell receptor beta chains reported below all come from one sample, sequenced in a study of radiation and T cells in renal cell carcinoma. Indicated time point: blood 4 weeks post-SBRT, at nephrectomy. The treatment was: 15 Gy SBRT to primary tumor, nephrectomy 4 weeks later. Method: immunoSEQ multiplex PCR; TCRdb's copy keeps in-frame clones and lacks some. The sample comprises fewer than 85,000 clones, 80% to 90% of which are singletons, and nearly 6% rests with the top ten. The sample in question was blood, obtained from a patient whose treatment included radiotherapy and nephrectomy. These receptors were taken from a woman between 65 and 79 years old with renal cell carcinoma.

This clone showed up just a few times. The V call is TRBV19, the J call TRBJ1-2, with 10 positions matching TRBD1. The CDR3 contains 16 residues. With 6 bases clipped from V and 4 bases from J, the junction kept 11 bases outside the gene matches. Germline V gives CDR1 LNHDA, CDR2 SQIVND (reference sequence). This CDR3 is CASRPPGTGEFYGYTF. The CDR3 nucleotides read TGTGCCAGTAGACCACCCGGGACAGGGGAATTCTATGGCTACACCTTC.

This rearrangement joins TRBV10-3 to TRBJ2-3; D unresolved. Trimming took off 3 bases at V and 3 bases at J, with 4 bases between the two ends. The CDR3 contains 12 residues. Looked up from germline, CDR1 is ENHRY and CDR2 is SYGVKD. For the CDR3, the DNA is TGTGCCATCAGTGATGGGACAGATACGCAGTATTTT. It encodes CAISDGTDTQYF.

The genes are TRBV7-8 and TRBJ2-3, with D perhaps TRBD1 or TRBD2 (5 bases each). Deletions cut 4 bases from V and 1 base from J, with 12 bases between. Germline CDR1 and CDR2: SGHVS and FQNEAQ. The CDR3 has 15 residues. The CDR3 here is CASSSRRDGTDTQYF. The CDR3 nucleotides read TGTGCCAGCAGCTCCCGCAGGGACGGCACAGATACGCAGTATTTT.

The V gene is TRBV6-5, the J gene TRBJ2-7; D is perhaps TRBD2 (5 bases). The CDR3 runs to 15 residues. The germline gives CDR1 MNHEY, CDR2 SVGAGI. V lost 6 bases and J lost 5, with 20 bases in between. The CDR3 is CASSHSRSPGNEQYF. The CDR3 bases are TGTGCCAGCAGCCACTCGAGATCCCCCGGGAACGAGCAGTACTTC.

The CDR3 loop reads CASSLGRTGGNSPLHF. CDR3 nucleotides: TGCGCCAGCAGCTTGGGAAGGACAGGTGGTAATTCACCCCTCCACTTT. V and J are TRBV5-1 and TRBJ1-6; 7 bases are a match to TRBD1. The CDR3 is made up of 16 amino acids. The germline V gene encodes CDR1 SGHRS and CDR2 YFSETQ. V shed 0 bases and J 6 bases; nucleotides not matched to a gene: 6. Together with reference TRBV5-1 and TRBJ1-6, the CDR3 gives the full variable domain: KAGVTQTPRYLIKTRGQQVTLSCSPISGHRSVSWYQQTPGQGLQFLFEYFSETQRNKGNFPGRFSGRQFSNSRSEMNVSTLELGDSALYLCASSLGRTGGNSPLHFGNGTRLTVT.

J is TRBJ2-7 and V is TRBV9, with 12 bases aligning to TRBD1. The germline V gene encodes CDR1 SGDLS and CDR2 YYNGEE. The CDR3 totals 15 residues. The junction had 4 bases not matched to a gene; V was cut back by 2 bases and J by 4 bases. CDR3 protein: CASSVGTGGSYEQYF. Written as DNA, the CDR3 is TGTGCCAGCAGCGTCGGGACAGGGGGCAGTTACGAGCAGTACTTC.

In its sample, this clone was seen once. This rearrangement joins TRBV23-1 to TRBJ2-7; TRBD1 agrees at 9 bases. TRBV23-1 is reported as an ORF; its role is uncertain. V lost 4 bases, J lost 4 bases, and 5 bases stayed unmatched. The CDR3 is made up of 14 amino acids. The CDR3 nucleotides read TGCGCCAGCAGTCTAGGGACAGGGCTGTACGAGCAGTACTTC. Translating it yields CASSLGTGLYEQYF.

V is TRBV5-8 and J is TRBJ1-5; D perhaps matches TRBD1 (6 bases). Trimming stripped 0 bases from V and 8 bases from J, with 12 bases between. The CDR3 loop spans 14 amino acids. Germline V lookup: CDR1 SGHTS, CDR2 YDEGEE. CDR3 residues: CASSLGTGKEPQHF. CDR3 coding DNA: TGTGCCAGCAGCTTGGGCACAGGGAAAGAGCCCCAGCATTTT. Full variable domain (missing parts from reference TRBV5-8 and TRBJ1-5): EAGVTQSPTHLIKTRGQQATLRCSPISGHTSVYWYQQALGLGLQFLLWYDEGEERNRGNFPPRFSGRQFPNYSSELNVNALELEDSALYLCASSLGTGKEPQHFGDGTRLSIL.

On this clone: A junction boundary mismatches the germline segment, possibly from a read error. The chain recombines TRBV7-7 with TRBJ2-3; 9 bases agree with TRBD2. Germline lookup yields CDR1 SSHAT and CDR2 FNYEAQ (reference sequence). There are 17 residues in the CDR3. The CDR3: CASSQKGGLAGTDTQYF. CDR3 nucleotide sequence: TGTGCTAGCAGCCAAAAGGGGGGACTAGCTGGCACAGATACGCAGTATTTT.

Turning to this clone: Germline is not matched at one junction end, which may reflect a read error. V gene TRBV19 combines with J gene TRBJ2-7; D not certain. Germline assignment: CDR1 LNHDA and CDR2 SQIVND (reference sequence). The CDR3 extends over 13 amino acids. In DNA form, the CDR3 reads TGTGCCAGTAGTATAGGTAGAGCCTACGGGCAGTACTTC. Translating gives CASSIGRAYGQYF. Complete variable domain (other parts from reference TRBV19 and TRBJ2-7): DGGITQSPKYLFRKEGQNVTLSCEQNLNHDAMYWYRQDPGQGLRLIYYSQIVNDFQKGDIAEGYSVSREKKESFPLTVTSAQKNPTAFYLCASSIGRAYGQYFGPGTRLTVT.

The rearrangement uses TRBV15 and TRBJ2-7; TRBD1 might be the D (6 bases). The length of the CDR3 is 14 residues. Trimming left V 1 base short and J 4 bases short, with 11 bases between. From germline, CDR1 is LNHNV and CDR2 YYDKDF (reference sequence). The DNA of the CDR3 is TGTGCCACCAGCAGAGTAGCACAGGGATACGAGCAGTACTTC. This codes for CATSRVAQGYEQYF.

The genes are TRBV5-6 and TRBJ1-6; 7 bases line up with TRBD1. The CDR3 runs 16 residues. V shed 4 bases and J 10 bases; nucleotides not matched to a gene: 14. The V gene's germline CDR1 is SGHDT and CDR2 YYEEEE. Here the CDR3 reads CASSPKRVGGRSPLHF. As DNA, the CDR3 is TGTGCCAGCAGCCCGAAAAGGGTAGGGGGCCGCTCACCCCTCCACTTT.

The J gene is TRBJ2-5, the V gene TRBV29-1, with 8 bases fitting TRBD2. V lost 6 bases, J lost 2 bases, and 8 bases stayed unmatched. CDR1 is SQVTM and CDR2 is ANQGSEA in the germline V gene. The CDR3 covers 14 residues. The chain's CDR3 is CSVMTSVGQETQYF. DNA for the CDR3: TGCAGCGTGATGACTAGCGTGGGACAAGAGACCCAGTACTTC.

V gene TRBV5-4 combines with J gene TRBJ2-1; possible D gene TRBD1, 5 bases. The V gene lost 0 bases and the J gene lost 9 bases, with 16 bases spanning the gap. CDR3 length: 15 amino acids. CDR1 is SGHNT and CDR2 is YYREEE in the germline V gene (reference sequence). The CDR3: CASSLGGSIPTEQFF. The CDR3 DNA follows: TGTGCCAGCAGCTTGGGGGGCTCCATTCCAACTGAGCAGTTCTTC.

V and J are TRBV28 and TRBJ1-6; TRBD1 matches at 9 bases. This CDR3 has 15 residues. The germline V gene has CDR1 MDHEN and CDR2 SYDVKM. Germline trimming cut 7 bases from V and 11 bases from J; bases unmatched to any gene: 12. Written as DNA, the CDR3 is TGTGCCAGCAAACAGGGGGCGTTCTCGTCAACACCCCTCCACTTT. Translation: CASKQGAFSSTPLHF.